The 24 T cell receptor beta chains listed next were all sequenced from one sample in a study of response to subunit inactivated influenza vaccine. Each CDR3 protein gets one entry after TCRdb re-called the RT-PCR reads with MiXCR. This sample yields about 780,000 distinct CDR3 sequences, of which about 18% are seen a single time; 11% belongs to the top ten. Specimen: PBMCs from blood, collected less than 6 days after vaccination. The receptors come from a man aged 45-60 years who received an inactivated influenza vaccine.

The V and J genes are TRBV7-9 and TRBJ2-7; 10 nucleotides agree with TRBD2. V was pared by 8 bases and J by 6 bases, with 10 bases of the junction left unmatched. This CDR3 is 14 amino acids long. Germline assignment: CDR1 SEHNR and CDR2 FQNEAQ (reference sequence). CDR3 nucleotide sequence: TGTGCCAGCGGGGTTCTTAGCGGGAGGCTCGAGCAGTACTTC. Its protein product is CASGVLSGRLEQYF.

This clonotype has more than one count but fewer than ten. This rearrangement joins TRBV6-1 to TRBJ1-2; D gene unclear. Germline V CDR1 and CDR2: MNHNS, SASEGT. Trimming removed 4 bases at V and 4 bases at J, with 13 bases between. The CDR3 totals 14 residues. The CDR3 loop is CASSAENAGYGYTF. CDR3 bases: TGTGCCAGCAGTGCGGAGAATGCAGGCTATGGCTACACCTTC.

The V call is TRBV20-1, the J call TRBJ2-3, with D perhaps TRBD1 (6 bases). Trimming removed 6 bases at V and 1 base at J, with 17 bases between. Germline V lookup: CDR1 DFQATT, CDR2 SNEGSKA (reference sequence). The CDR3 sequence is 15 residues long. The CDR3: CSANSRGKGTDTQYF. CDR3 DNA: TGCAGTGCGAATTCCAGGGGAAAGGGCACAGATACGCAGTATTTT.

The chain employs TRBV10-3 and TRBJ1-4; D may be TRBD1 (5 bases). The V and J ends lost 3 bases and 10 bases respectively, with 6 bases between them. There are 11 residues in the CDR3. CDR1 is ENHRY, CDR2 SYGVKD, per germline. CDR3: CAISDGGKLFF. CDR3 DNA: TGTGCCATCAGTGATGGGGGAAAACTGTTTTTT.

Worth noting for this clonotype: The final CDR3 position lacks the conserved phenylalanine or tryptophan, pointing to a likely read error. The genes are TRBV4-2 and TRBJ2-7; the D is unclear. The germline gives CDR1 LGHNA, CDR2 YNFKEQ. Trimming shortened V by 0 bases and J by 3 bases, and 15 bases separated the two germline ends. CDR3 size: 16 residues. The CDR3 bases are TGTGCCAGCAGCCAAGACTGGTCCCCGGATATCTACGAGCAGTACTTG. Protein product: CASSQDWSPDIYEQYL.

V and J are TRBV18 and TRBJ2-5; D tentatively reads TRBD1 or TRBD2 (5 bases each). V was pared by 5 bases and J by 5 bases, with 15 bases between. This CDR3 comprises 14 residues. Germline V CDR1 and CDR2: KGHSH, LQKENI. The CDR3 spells CASSAQVGTETQYF. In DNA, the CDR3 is TGTGCCAGCTCAGCCCAGGTGGGGACGGAGACCCAGTACTTC.

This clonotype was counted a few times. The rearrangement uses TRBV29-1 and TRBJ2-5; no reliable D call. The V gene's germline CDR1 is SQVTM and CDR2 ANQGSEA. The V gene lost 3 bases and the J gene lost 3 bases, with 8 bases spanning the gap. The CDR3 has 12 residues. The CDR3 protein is CSVDTVEETQYF. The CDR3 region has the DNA TGCAGCGTTGATACCGTAGAAGAGACCCAGTACTTC.

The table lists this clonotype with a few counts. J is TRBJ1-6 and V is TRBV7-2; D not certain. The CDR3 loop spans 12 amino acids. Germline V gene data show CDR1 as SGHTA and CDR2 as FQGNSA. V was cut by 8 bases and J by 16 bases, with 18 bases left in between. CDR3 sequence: CASGHLGYELHF. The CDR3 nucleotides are TGTGCCAGCGGCCATTTGGGTTATGAGCTCCACTTT.

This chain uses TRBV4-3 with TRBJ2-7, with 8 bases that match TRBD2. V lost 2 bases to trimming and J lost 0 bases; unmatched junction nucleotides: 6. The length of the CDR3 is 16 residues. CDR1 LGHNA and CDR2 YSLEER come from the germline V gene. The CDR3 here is CASSQIASGRSYEQYF. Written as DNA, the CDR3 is TGCGCCAGCAGCCAAATTGCTAGCGGGCGCTCCTACGAGCAGTACTTC.

In DNA, the CDR3 is TGTGCCAGCAGCGTAACTGGGACGCCCATCAATGAGCAGTTCTTC. The encoded protein is CASSVTGTPINEQFF. The chain couples TRBV9 to TRBJ2-1; D assignment may be TRBD1 or TRBD2 (5 bases each). The CDR3 consists of 15 residues. V was cut by 1 base and J by 6 bases, with 14 bases left in between. Germline assignment: CDR1 SGDLS and CDR2 YYNGEE. The whole variable domain, filled in from reference TRBV9 and TRBJ2-1, reads DSGVTQTPKHLITATGQRVTLRCSPRSGDLSVYWYQQSLDQGLQFLIQYYNGEERAKGNILERFSAQQFPDLHSELNLSSLELGDSALYFCASSVTGTPINEQFFGPGTRLTVL.

The CDR3, as DNA: TGTGCCAGCAGCGCTCCGGGACAGAGTAATTCACCCCTCCACTTT. Protein sequence: CASSAPGQSNSPLHF. The chain recombines TRBV28 with TRBJ1-6, with 7 nucleotides matching TRBD1. Trimming cost V 6 bases and J 6 bases; bases outside gene matches: 8. This CDR3 has 15 amino acids. CDR1 and CDR2 (germline): MDHEN, SYDVKM.

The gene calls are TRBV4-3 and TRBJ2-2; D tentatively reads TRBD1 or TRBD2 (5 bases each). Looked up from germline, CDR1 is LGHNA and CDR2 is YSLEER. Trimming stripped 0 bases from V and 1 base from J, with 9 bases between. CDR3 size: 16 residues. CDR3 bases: TGCGCCAGCAGCCAAGACGAGGGACGGAACACCGGGGAGCTGTTTTTT. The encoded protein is CASSQDEGRNTGELFF.

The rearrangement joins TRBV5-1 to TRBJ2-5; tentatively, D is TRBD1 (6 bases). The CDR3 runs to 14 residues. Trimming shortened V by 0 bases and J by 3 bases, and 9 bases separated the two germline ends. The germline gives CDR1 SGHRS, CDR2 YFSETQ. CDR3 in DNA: TGCGCCAGCAGCTTGGGGGGGCTGAAAGAGACCCAGTACTTC. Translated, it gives CASSLGGLKETQYF.

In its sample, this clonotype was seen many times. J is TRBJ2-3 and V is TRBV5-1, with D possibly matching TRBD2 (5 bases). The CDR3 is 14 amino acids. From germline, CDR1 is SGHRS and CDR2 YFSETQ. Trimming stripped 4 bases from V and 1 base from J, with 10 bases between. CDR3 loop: CASSPPGGTDTQYF. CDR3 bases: TGCGCCAGCAGCCCACCCGGGGGCACAGATACGCAGTATTTT.

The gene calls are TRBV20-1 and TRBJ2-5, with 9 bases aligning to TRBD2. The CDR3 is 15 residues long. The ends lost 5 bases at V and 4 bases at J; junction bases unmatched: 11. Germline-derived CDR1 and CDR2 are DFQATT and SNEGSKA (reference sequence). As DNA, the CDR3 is TGCAGTGCTGGGACGGCGGGGGGGCACCGAGAGACCCAGTACTTC. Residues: CSAGTAGGHRETQYF.

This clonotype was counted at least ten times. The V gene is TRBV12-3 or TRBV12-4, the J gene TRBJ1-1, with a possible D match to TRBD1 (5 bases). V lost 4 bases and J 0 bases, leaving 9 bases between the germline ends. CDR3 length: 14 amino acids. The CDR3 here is CASSWDGMNTEAFF. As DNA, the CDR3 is TGTGCCAGCAGTTGGGACGGCATGAACACTGAAGCTTTCTTT.

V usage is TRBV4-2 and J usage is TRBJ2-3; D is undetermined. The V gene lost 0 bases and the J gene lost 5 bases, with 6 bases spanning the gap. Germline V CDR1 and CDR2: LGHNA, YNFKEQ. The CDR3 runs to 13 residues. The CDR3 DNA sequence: TGTGCCAGCAGCCAAGATTTGGTAGATACGCAGTATTTT. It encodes CASSQDLVDTQYF.

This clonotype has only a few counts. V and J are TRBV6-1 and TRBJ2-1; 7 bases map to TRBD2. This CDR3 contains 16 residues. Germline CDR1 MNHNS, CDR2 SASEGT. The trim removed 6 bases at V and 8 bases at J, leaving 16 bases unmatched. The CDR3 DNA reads TGTGCCAGCAGGACTAAAAAAACCGGGACTACGGATGAGCAGTTCTTC. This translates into CASRTKKTGTTDEQFF.

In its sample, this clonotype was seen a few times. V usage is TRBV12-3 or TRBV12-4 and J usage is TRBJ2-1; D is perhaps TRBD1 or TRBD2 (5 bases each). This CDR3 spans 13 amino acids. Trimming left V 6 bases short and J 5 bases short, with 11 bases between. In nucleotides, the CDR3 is TGTGCCAGCAGCAGGGACGGGGACAATGAGCAGTTCTTC. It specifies CASSRDGDNEQFF.

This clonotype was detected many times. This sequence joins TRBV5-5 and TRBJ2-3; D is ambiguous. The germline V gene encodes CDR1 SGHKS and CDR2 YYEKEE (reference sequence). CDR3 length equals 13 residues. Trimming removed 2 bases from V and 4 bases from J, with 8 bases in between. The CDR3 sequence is CASSLTSPDTQYF. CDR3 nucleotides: TGTGCCAGCAGCTTAACATCCCCAGATACGCAGTATTTT.

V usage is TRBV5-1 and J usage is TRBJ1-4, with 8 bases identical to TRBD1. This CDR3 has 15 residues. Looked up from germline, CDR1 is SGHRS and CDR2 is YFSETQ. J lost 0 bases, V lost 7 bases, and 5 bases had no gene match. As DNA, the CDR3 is TGCGCCAGCGGGACAGGACGTGCAACTAATGAAAAACTGTTTTTT. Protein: CASGTGRATNEKLFF.

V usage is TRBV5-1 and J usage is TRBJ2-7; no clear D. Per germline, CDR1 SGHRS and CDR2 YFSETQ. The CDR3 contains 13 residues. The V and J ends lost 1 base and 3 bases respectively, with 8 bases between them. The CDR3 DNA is TGCGCCAGCAGCTTGAGCCCCATCTACGAGCAGTACTTC. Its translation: CASSLSPIYEQYF.

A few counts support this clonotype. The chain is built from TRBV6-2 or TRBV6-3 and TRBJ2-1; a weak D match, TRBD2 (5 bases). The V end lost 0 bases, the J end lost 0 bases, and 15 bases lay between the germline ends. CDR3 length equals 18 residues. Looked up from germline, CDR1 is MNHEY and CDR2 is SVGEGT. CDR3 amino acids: CASSYSSWTRLSYNEQFF. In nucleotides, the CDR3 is TGTGCCAGCAGTTACTCGTCTTGGACTCGACTCTCCTACAATGAGCAGTTCTTC.

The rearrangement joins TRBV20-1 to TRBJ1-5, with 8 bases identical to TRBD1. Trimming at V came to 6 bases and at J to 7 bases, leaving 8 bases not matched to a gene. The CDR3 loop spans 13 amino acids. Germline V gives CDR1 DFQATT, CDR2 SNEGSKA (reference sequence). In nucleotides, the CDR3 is TGCAGTGCAAACCAGGGGGCTAGACAGCCCCAGCATTTT. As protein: CSANQGARQPQHF.